This T cell receptor (beta chain) was captured in a study of T cell clonotyping in hematopoietic cell transplantation. Study information: Recipient samples before transplant were obtained post-cytoreduction.

With respect to this clone: Antigen specificity is unknown.

There are 18 residues in the CDR3. Trimming shortened V by 3 bases and J by 1 base, and 16 bases separated the two germline ends. Germline CDR1 and CDR2: MGHRA and YSYEKL. Study-wide results and caveats: Recipient TCR diversity dropped after transplant; expanded clonotypes rose from day 30 to 180. At the given depth, recipient repertoires were over 97% de novo clonotypes.

Data came from immunoSEQ multiplex PCR; TCRdb stores just in-frame clones and leaves some out. The sample has roughly 9,300 clones, about nine tenths seen once. The time point: recipient sample about 28 days before transplant, after cytoreduction. The origin of this receptor is a woman between 50 and 59 years old with chronic myeloid leukemia. Some clones in this sample may be carry-over from other donors' samples. The sequences come from peripheral blood mononuclear cells, collected before stem cell transplant. The chain is built from TRBV4-1 and TRBJ2-6; a weak D match, TRBD2 (6 bases). The CDR3 coding sequence is TGCGCCAGCAGCCATCGAGGGGACTCGTTGTCTGGGGCCAACGTCCTGACTTTC. This encodes CASSHRGDSLSGANVLTF.